This TCR beta chain was recorded in a study of blood T cell repertoires in COVID-19. About the research overall: Acute and convalescent COVID-19 samples came from the United States, Italy and Spain. PBMCs, B-cell-depleted T cells, or T cells provided the cDNA or gDNA that made up the material.

Original processing notes: Estimates of nucleated cell counts were drawn from the amplification of reference gene primers. Profiled with immunoSEQ multiplex PCR; TCRdb holds only in-frame clones, not every one. That table gives V, J and clone size, and the DNA gave D and trimming. The sample has under 500,000 clones, around 89% seen once. Sequencing used peripheral blood. This clonotype was sampled from a woman aged 25 to 39 with acute or convalescent COVID-19.

The CDR3 DNA follows: TGTGCCAGCAGTCCCTCCGGCCAGGGGGGCAATGAGCAGTTCTTC. Amino acid sequence: CASSPSGQGGNEQFF. This chain links TRBV28 with TRBJ2-1, with D possibly matching TRBD1 (7 bases). CDR3 length: 15 residues. Trimming cost V 5 bases and J 6 bases, with 17 bases left between them. Germline V gene lookup returns CDR1 MDHEN and CDR2 SYDVKM. Full variable domain (remainder filled in from reference TRBV28 and TRBJ2-1): DVKVTQSSRYLVKRTGEKVFLECVQDMDHENMFWYRQDPGLGLRLIYFSYDVKMKEKGDIPEGYSVSREKKERFSLILESASTNQTSMYLCASSPSGQGGNEQFFGPGTRLTVL.